This T cell receptor beta chain was sequenced for a study of regulatory T cells in long-lasting Graves disease. V was pared by 5 bases and J by 2 bases, with 17 bases between. Germline CDR1 MDHEN, CDR2 SYDVKM. The CDR3 runs to 16 residues. Study results and caveats: Persistent patients had more shared public clonotypes (2,741) than new patients (about 920). Lower TCR diversity characterized persistent Graves' patients relative to newly diagnosed patients. Under persistent disease, TRBV28, TRBJ1-2 and TRBJ2-5 were used preferentially.

Investigators prepared the TCR beta libraries by applying iRepertoire HTBI primers and Arm-PCR of CDR3 regions. TCRdb recomputed calls from the multiplex PCR reads with MiXCR, one row per CDR3 protein. The sample holds over 300,000 distinct CDR3 sequences; about 14% are singletons and the top ten take 22%. Time point denoted: newly diagnosed GD, antithyroid drugs for less than 3 months. After RNA was extracted from PBMCs, the TCR library was made from it. A volume of about 9.9 milliliters of peripheral blood was collected in EDTA tubes. The table lists this clonotype with many counts. Its target is not known.

The rearrangement links TRBV28 to TRBJ2-3; D is uncertain. This specimen was peripheral blood mononuclear cells (PBMCs), taken at new diagnosis, from a patient treated with antithyroid drugs. This TCR was recovered from a female donor with Graves disease. CDR3 loop: CASSLSLGFPTDTQYF. CDR3 DNA: TGTGCCAGCAGTCTGAGCCTTGGGTTCCCCACAGATACGCAGTATTTT.